These 22 T cell receptor beta chains originate from one sample sequenced in a study of early T cells in non-severe SARS-CoV-2 infection. TCRdb analysed the 5' RACE reads with MiXCR anew, one entry per CDR3 protein. Of 30,000 to 40,000 distinct CDR3 sequences in the sample, 6% to 9.5% were seen once. This specimen consisted of whole blood, obtained at baseline. These TCRs come from an adult who was a healthcare worker with PCR-confirmed SARS-CoV-2 infection or an uninfected control (not recorded which).

The V and J genes are TRBV28 and TRBJ2-6; D might be TRBD1 (6 bases). Germline V gene lookup returns CDR1 MDHEN and CDR2 SYDVKM. Trimming removed 5 bases from V and 2 bases from J, with 10 bases in between. The CDR3 sequence is 15 residues long. As DNA, the CDR3 is TGTGCCAGCAGTCCAGGGGACCCTGGGGCCAACGTCCTGACTTTC. This translates into CASSPGDPGANVLTF.

This clonotype was counted many times. The chain uses TRBV20-1 and TRBJ2-7; D assignment may be TRBD1 or TRBD2 (5 bases each). Deletions cut 5 bases from V and 4 bases from J, with 15 bases between. Germline values: CDR1 DFQATT, CDR2 SNEGSKA (reference sequence). The CDR3 consists of 13 residues. The CDR3 sequence is CSAGGRTEYEQYF. The CDR3 DNA is TGCAGTGCTGGGGGACGTACCGAGTACGAGCAGTACTTC.

A few counts support this clonotype. This rearrangement joins TRBV5-6 to TRBJ1-5; 7 nucleotides align to TRBD1. Germline V gene lookup returns CDR1 SGHDT and CDR2 YYEEEE. The CDR3 has 15 residues. The V segment lost 1 base and the J segment 7 bases; nucleotides outside the gene matches: 8. The DNA of the CDR3 is TGTGCCAGCAGCTTGACCGGCAGGGGGTACCAGCCCCAGCATTTT. Protein: CASSLTGRGYQPQHF.

There are a few counts of this clonotype. J is TRBJ2-7 and V is TRBV20-1, with D possibly TRBD2 on 7 matching bases. Trimming took 3 bases from V and 6 from J, leaving 18 bases between them. CDR1 and CDR2 (germline): DFQATT, SNEGSKA (reference sequence). The length of the CDR3 is 14 residues. In nucleotides, the CDR3 is TGCAGTGCTAGCGTGGCGGGGGCGTTCTCCGAGCAGTACTTC. It encodes CSASVAGAFSEQYF.

V usage is TRBV11-2 and J usage is TRBJ2-7; 10 bases are a match to TRBD1. V lost 4 bases to trimming and J lost 6 bases; unmatched junction nucleotides: 3. The CDR3 consists of 13 residues. Germline CDR1 is SGHAT and CDR2 is FQNNGV. As DNA, the CDR3 is TGTGCCAGCAGCTACGGGACAGGGGTCGAGCAGTACTTC. Protein product: CASSYGTGVEQYF.

The chain joins TRBV20-1 to TRBJ2-7, with 8 bases identical to TRBD1. The CDR3 has 16 amino acids. From germline, CDR1 is DFQATT and CDR2 SNEGSKA (reference sequence). Trimming at V came to 5 bases and at J to 5 bases, leaving 17 bases not matched to a gene. The CDR3 protein is CSAGRPNPGQGNEQYF. In DNA form, the CDR3 reads TGCAGTGCTGGACGACCCAATCCCGGACAGGGCAACGAGCAGTACTTC.

In this sample, this clonotype turned up a few times. Written as DNA, the CDR3 is TGTGCCAGCAGCTCCCAAGGGGGCCGAGGAAACACCATATATTTT. It translates to CASSSQGGRGNTIYF. V and J are TRBV5-4 and TRBJ1-3; 7 nucleotides align to TRBD1. Germline V gene data show CDR1 as SGHNT and CDR2 as YYREEE (reference sequence). J was trimmed by 4 bases and V by 3 bases; bases with no gene match: 7. The CDR3 sequence is 15 residues long.

This clonotype was found a few times. This sequence joins TRBV28 and TRBJ1-1; D possibly corresponds to TRBD1 (5 bases). The CDR3 totals 12 residues. CDR1 and CDR2 from the germline V gene are MDHEN and SYDVKM. This CDR3 is CGRPRGGTEAFF. CDR3 in DNA: TGTGGACGTCCCCGGGGGGGCACTGAAGCTTTCTTT.

V usage is TRBV27 and J usage is TRBJ2-2, with unresolved D. This CDR3 spans 13 amino acids. Germline CDR1 reads MNHEY; CDR2 reads SMNVEV (reference sequence). V was shortened by 3 bases and J by 4 bases, with 6 bases between the two germline ends. In DNA, the CDR3 is TGTGCCAGCAGTTTCTTGGGCACCGGGGAGCTGTTTTTT. It yields the protein CASSFLGTGELFF.

This clonotype was recorded many times. The chain uses TRBV14 and TRBJ1-2; D call uncertain. Trimming cost V 1 base and J 8 bases, with 17 bases left between them. Germline V gene data show CDR1 as SGHDN and CDR2 as FVKESK. This CDR3 is built from 15 residues. CDR3 in DNA: TGTGCCAGCAGCCAAGTTCGGACCCCTCTCACGGGCTACACCTTC. Encoded protein: CASSQVRTPLTGYTF.

This clonotype was counted only a few times. V is TRBV6-4 and J is TRBJ2-3; D is perhaps TRBD2 (7 bases). V shed 8 bases and J shed 2 bases, with 14 bases lying between them. The CDR3 length is 14 residues. Germline CDR1 is MRHNA and CDR2 is SNTAGT. The CDR3 sequence is CASSVGGPTDTQYF. In DNA, the CDR3 is TGTGCCAGCTCGGTGGGGGGGCCCACAGATACGCAGTATTTT.

This clonotype was seen a few times. V and J are TRBV14 and TRBJ1-2; D gene unclear. In germline, CDR1 is SGHDN, CDR2 FVKESK. V was pared by 1 base and J by 7 bases, with 7 bases between. This CDR3 has 12 residues. The CDR3 region has the DNA TGTGCCAGCAGCCAAGGTTGGGCTGGCTACACCTTC. As protein: CASSQGWAGYTF.

This clonotype was detected many times. V and J are TRBV28 and TRBJ2-7; 10 positions agree with TRBD1. The CDR3 spans 16 residues. Germline V CDR1 and CDR2: MDHEN, SYDVKM. V gave up 5 bases and J gave up 5 bases; unmatched junction bases: 12. The CDR3 DNA sequence: TGTGCCAGCAGTAAACTCCCGGGACAGGGGAGGAACGAGCAGTACTTC. Translating gives CASSKLPGQGRNEQYF.

The table lists this clonotype with a few counts. The chain couples TRBV4-2 to TRBJ2-7; 7 nucleotides line up with TRBD1. CDR3 size: 14 residues. The germline V gene encodes CDR1 LGHNA and CDR2 YNFKEQ. V lost 4 bases to trimming and J lost 3 bases; unmatched junction nucleotides: 6. The CDR3 DNA reads TGTGCCAGCAGCCTCGGACAGGAAAACTACGAGCAGTACTTC. Its protein is CASSLGQENYEQYF.

The chain's CDR3 is CASSPRTGMGNQPQHF. The DNA of the CDR3 is TGTGCCAGCAGTCCCCGGACAGGGATGGGCAATCAGCCCCAGCATTTT. The chain employs TRBV28 and TRBJ1-5; 8 positions match TRBD1. This CDR3 spans 16 amino acids. Trimming cost V 5 bases and J 2 bases; bases outside gene matches: 8. From germline, CDR1 is MDHEN and CDR2 SYDVKM.

The chain carries TRBV7-2 and TRBJ1-5; 8 nucleotides agree with TRBD1. This CDR3 has 15 amino acids. From germline, CDR1 is SGHTA and CDR2 FQGNSA. The ends lost 4 bases at V and 7 bases at J; junction bases unmatched: 9. The CDR3 region is CASSSAQGAGQPQHF. CDR3 bases: TGTGCCAGCAGCTCAGCTCAGGGGGCTGGGCAGCCCCAGCATTTT.

This clonotype was counted many times. J is TRBJ2-5 and V is TRBV3-1, with 11 bases matching TRBD2. The CDR3 has 15 residues. Per germline, CDR1 LGHDT and CDR2 YNNKEL (reference sequence). The V segment lost 4 bases and the J segment 2 bases; nucleotides outside the gene matches: 3. This CDR3 reads CASSRGLAAQETQYF. The DNA of the CDR3 is TGTGCCAGCAGCCGGGGACTAGCGGCGCAAGAGACCCAGTACTTC.

CDR3 residues: CASSVLAGGNEQFF. CDR3 nucleotides: TGTGCCAGCAGTGTCCTAGCGGGGGGCAATGAGCAGTTCTTC. The genes are TRBV25-1 and TRBJ2-1, with 11 bases identical to TRBD2. V lost 4 bases, J lost 6 bases, and 2 bases stayed unmatched. Germline V lookup: CDR1 MGHDK, CDR2 SYGVNS. The CDR3 covers 14 residues.

This clonotype was picked up a small number of times. The chain links TRBV11-2 to TRBJ2-1; D remains ambiguous. Germline lookup yields CDR1 SGHAT and CDR2 FQNNGV. The CDR3 extends over 11 amino acids. V lost 5 bases and J lost 4, with 3 bases in between. This chain's CDR3 is CASSPYNEQFF. The CDR3 DNA is TGTGCCAGCAGCCCTTACAATGAGCAGTTCTTC.

This clonotype was recorded many times. The chain is built from TRBV20-1 and TRBJ2-7; 7 bases fit TRBD2. With V trimmed by 0 bases and J by 0 bases, 5 bases remained unmatched. This CDR3 is 15 amino acids long. Germline V gene sequence: CDR1 DFQATT, CDR2 SNEGSKA (reference sequence). As DNA, the CDR3 is TGCAGTGCTAGAGAAGAAGGGAGGGTCTCCTACGAGCAGTACTTC. Encoded protein: CSAREEGRVSYEQYF.

This clonotype occurred many times. The V gene is TRBV9, the J gene TRBJ1-1, with D perhaps matching TRBD1 (6 bases). The CDR3 runs 14 residues. V was trimmed by 5 bases and J by 1 base, leaving 12 bases between them. Germline V CDR1 and CDR2: SGDLS, YYNGEE. The CDR3 DNA reads as TGTGCCAGCAGATCGGGACACTCGAACACTGAAGCTTTCTTT. This sequence encodes CASRSGHSNTEAFF.

This clonotype was counted only a few times. The chain uses TRBV12-3 or TRBV12-4 and TRBJ1-2; D may be TRBD1 (6 bases). CDR3 length: 12 residues. Trimming cost V 4 bases and J 7 bases, with 10 bases left between them. CDR3 loop: CASSSTGIGYTF. The CDR3 DNA sequence: TGTGCCAGCAGTTCCACAGGGATTGGCTACACCTTC.